These 28 T cell receptor beta chains were sequenced from one sample in a study of T cell responses to AZD1222 COVID-19 vaccine. Repertoires were generated with immunoSEQ multiplex PCR, while TCRdb's copy carries only in-frame clones and drops some. Of about 110,000 clones in the sample, around 92% were seen once. Source: peripheral blood, taken 28 days after the second AZD1222 dose. These receptor sequences come from an adult who received the AZD1222 COVID-19 vaccine.

CDR3 region: CASSRTSNQYF. DNA for the CDR3: TGTGCCAGCAGCCGGACTAGCAATCAGTACTTC. This chain links TRBV5-6 with TRBJ2-4; 8 nucleotides agree with TRBD2. Germline lookup yields CDR1 SGHDT and CDR2 YYEEEE. This CDR3 is 11 amino acids long. The V segment lost 4 bases and the J segment 12 bases; nucleotides outside the gene matches: 3.

This clone has just one count. The chain is built from TRBV7-9 and TRBJ2-2, with 7 bases identical to TRBD2. CDR3 size: 13 residues. The ends lost 3 bases at V and 7 bases at J; junction bases unmatched: 2. Germline V gives CDR1 SEHNR, CDR2 FQNEAQ (reference sequence). The CDR3 nucleotides are TGTGCCAGCAGCTTCGGACTAGGCGGGGAGCTGTTTTTT. As protein: CASSFGLGGELFF.

The rearrangement uses TRBV5-1 and TRBJ2-7; D is unclear. The V gene's germline CDR1 is SGHRS and CDR2 YFSETQ. Deletions cut 3 bases from V and 0 bases from J, with 16 bases between. The CDR3 is 16 amino acids. The DNA of the CDR3 is TGCGCCAGCAGCTCCCACCCCGGGCAGACCTCCTACGAGCAGTACTTC. It translates to CASSSHPGQTSYEQYF.

As regards this clone: Distinct nucleotide sequences in the sample also encode this CDR3. The chain employs TRBV2 and TRBJ2-7, with 8 nucleotides matching TRBD2. The CDR3 is made up of 14 amino acids. The V gene's germline CDR1 is SNHLY and CDR2 FYNNEI. V lost 9 bases to trimming and J lost 0 bases; unmatched junction nucleotides: 7. The DNA for the CDR3 is TGTGCCAGATCGGGACTAGGGGGCTCCTACGAGCAGTACTTC. This gives the protein CARSGLGGSYEQYF.

The rearrangement links TRBV27 to TRBJ2-7; D perhaps matches TRBD1 (5 bases). V dropped 2 bases and J dropped 4 bases, with 9 bases sitting between them. This CDR3 is built from 13 residues. Germline V lookup: CDR1 MNHEY, CDR2 SMNVEV (reference sequence). CDR3 sequence (DNA): TGTGCCAGCAGTTTAGGGGCTGGGTACGAGCAGTACTTC. Translated, it gives CASSLGAGYEQYF.

Comments on this clone: Relative to the germline gene, one junction end is altered; a read error may explain this. The J gene is TRBJ2-3, the V gene TRBV12-3 or TRBV12-4; D remains unclear. This CDR3 spans 12 amino acids. The CDR3 here is CASSLSSAPIRF. The CDR3 DNA sequence: TGTGCCAGCAGTTTGTCCAGCGCGCCGATCCGTTTT.

The chain has TRBV11-3 and TRBJ2-1; D uncertain. Germline assignment: CDR1 SGHNT and CDR2 YENEEA. CDR3 length: 13 amino acids. Trimming removed 0 bases from V and 13 bases from J, with 13 bases in between. The CDR3 protein is CASSLDLSPNQFF. Here the CDR3 DNA reads TGTGCCAGCAGCTTAGATCTAAGCCCTAATCAGTTCTTC.

The chain has TRBV5-4 and TRBJ1-1; D might be TRBD1 (5 bases). Trimming removed 2 bases from V and 8 bases from J, with 13 bases in between. Germline CDR1 is SGHNT and CDR2 is YYREEE (reference sequence). The length of the CDR3 is 13 residues. The CDR3 sequence: CASSLGGAVEAFF. The CDR3 bases are TGTGCCAGCAGCTTAGGAGGGGCGGTGGAAGCTTTCTTT.

This sequence joins TRBV4-1 and TRBJ1-6; D is undetermined. The CDR3 has 16 amino acids. Looked up from germline, CDR1 is MGHRA and CDR2 is YSYEKL. Trimming removed 1 base at V and 6 bases at J, with 13 bases between. CDR3 sequence (DNA): TGCGCCAGCAGCCAAGTCGTGGCCGCGGGTAATTCACCCCTCCACTTT. This sequence encodes CASSQVVAAGNSPLHF.

The chain couples TRBV5-4 to TRBJ1-2, with a tentative D call TRBD1 (6 bases). V gave up 3 bases and J gave up 2 bases, with 11 bases separating them. Germline CDR1 and CDR2: SGHNT and YYREEE (reference sequence). The CDR3 consists of 14 residues. CDR3 residues: CASSSHRENYGYTF. The CDR3 DNA reads TGTGCCAGCAGCTCCCACAGGGAGAACTATGGCTACACCTTC. Drawing the rest from reference TRBV5-4 and TRBJ1-2, the complete variable domain is ETGVTQSPTHLIKTRGQQVTLRCSSQSGHNTVSWYQQALGQGPQFIFQYYREEENGRGNFPPRFSGLQFPNYSSELNVNALELDDSALYLCASSSHRENYGYTFGSGTRLTVV.

The chain has TRBV28 and TRBJ1-6; 9 bases agree with TRBD1. The CDR3 loop spans 15 amino acids. V was clipped by 3 bases and J by 4 bases; unmatched bases: 1. Germline V gene lookup returns CDR1 MDHEN and CDR2 SYDVKM. CDR3 bases: TGTGCCAGCAGTTTGGGACAGGGTTATAATTCACCCCTCCACTTT. Its translation is CASSLGQGYNSPLHF.

The chain couples TRBV5-1 to TRBJ1-4, with 8 bases that match TRBD1. Germline V CDR1 and CDR2: SGHRS, YFSETQ. With 4 bases clipped from V and 2 bases from J, the junction kept 1 base outside the gene matches. The CDR3 is 14 residues long. The CDR3 protein is CASSRQGTNEKLFF. DNA for the CDR3: TGCGCCAGCAGCCGACAGGGGACTAATGAAAAACTGTTTTTT.

The rearrangement joins TRBV10-1 to TRBJ2-1, with 8 bases lining up with TRBD2. Trimming removed 0 bases from V and 5 bases from J; junction bases left unmatched: 3. CDR1 is WNHNN, CDR2 SYGVQD, per germline (reference sequence). The CDR3 is made up of 15 amino acids. This CDR3 is CASSESGGGNNEQFF. For the CDR3, the DNA is TGCGCCAGCAGTGAGTCAGGCGGGGGGAACAATGAGCAGTTCTTC.

This clone appeared a single time. J is TRBJ2-1 and V is TRBV6-2 or TRBV6-3; 12 nucleotides match TRBD2. V was pared by 4 bases and J by 7 bases, with 5 bases of the junction left unmatched. Germline CDR1 is MNHEY and CDR2 is SVGEGT. This CDR3 region has 15 residues. The CDR3 bases are TGTGCCAGCAGTTCTAGCGGGGGGGCCTGGAATGAGCAGTTCTTC. Its translation is CASSSSGGAWNEQFF.

V and J are TRBV7-2 and TRBJ2-2; D is ambiguous. Trimming removed 0 bases at V and 6 bases at J, with 8 bases between. This CDR3 comprises 14 residues. Germline values: CDR1 SGHTA, CDR2 FQGNSA. The CDR3 nucleotides are TGTGCCAGCAGCTTAGCTAGTTTTGCCGGGGAGCTGTTTTTT. This sequence encodes CASSLASFAGELFF.

The gene calls are TRBV18 and TRBJ2-1; TRBD2 matches at 12 bases. This CDR3 has 17 amino acids. Germline V CDR1 and CDR2: KGHSH, LQKENI. The junction had 13 bases not matched to a gene; V was cut back by 5 bases and J by 8 bases. This CDR3 reads CASSSGTSGFVIYEQFF. The CDR3 bases are TGTGCCAGCTCATCCGGGACTAGCGGGTTTGTCATCTATGAGCAGTTCTTC.

J is TRBJ1-5 and V is TRBV2, with a weak D call TRBD1 (5 bases). V dropped 6 bases and J dropped 2 bases, with 14 bases sitting between them. Germline CDR1 and CDR2: SNHLY and FYNNEI. The CDR3 spans 15 residues. The CDR3: CASRDRDGGNQPQHF. The CDR3 DNA reads TGTGCCAGCAGGGACCGGGACGGTGGCAATCAGCCCCAGCATTTT. Supplemented by reference TRBV2 and TRBJ1-5, the full variable domain reads EPEVTQTPSHQVTQMGQEVILRCVPISNHLYFYWYRQILGQKVEFLVSFYNNEISEKSEIFDDQFSVERPDGSNFTLKIRSTKLEDSAMYFCASRDRDGGNQPQHFGDGTRLSIL.

This clone was counted only a few times. V gene TRBV5-6 combines with J gene TRBJ2-7; D perhaps matches TRBD1 (7 bases). The length of the CDR3 is 15 residues. Germline CDR1 and CDR2: SGHDT and YYEEEE. Between the trimmed V and J ends, which lost 4 bases and 3 bases, there was a span of 17 bases. CDR3 in amino acids: CASSRRGTEYYEQYF. For the CDR3, the DNA is TGTGCCAGCAGCCGTCGGGGGACAGAGTACTACGAGCAGTACTTC.

CDR3 sequence reads: CASSGGAGSDTQYF. The CDR3 nucleotides are TGTGCCAGCAGTGGGGGGGCGGGCTCAGATACGCAGTATTTT. The chain has TRBV2 and TRBJ2-3; D tentatively fits TRBD1 or TRBD2 (6 bases each). V lost 4 bases and J lost 4, with 12 bases in between. This CDR3 contains 14 residues. In germline, CDR1 is SNHLY, CDR2 FYNNEI.

This clone appeared once. This chain links TRBV6-5 with TRBJ1-5, with 7 bases fitting TRBD1. The junction had 5 bases not matched to a gene; V was cut back by 7 bases and J by 2 bases. There are 14 residues in the CDR3. Germline V gives CDR1 MNHEY, CDR2 SVGAGI. The CDR3 is CASKDRQGNQPQHF. CDR3 nucleotides: TGTGCCAGCAAGGACAGGCAGGGCAATCAGCCCCAGCATTTT.

The chain recombines TRBV18 with TRBJ2-7; 12 bases are a match to TRBD2. Germline CDR1 and CDR2: KGHSH and LQKENI. Germline trimming cut 6 bases from V and 4 bases from J; bases unmatched to any gene: 10. The CDR3 covers 16 residues. The CDR3 sequence: CASSPPTSGSIYEQYF. CDR3 DNA sequence: TGTGCCAGCTCTCCTCCGACTAGCGGGAGTATATACGAGCAGTACTTC.

For the CDR3, the DNA is TGCGCCAGCAGCGGGGCGGGCCAGAACTATGGCTACACCTTC. This codes for CASSGAGQNYGYTF. The chain combines TRBV4-1 with TRBJ1-2, with D possibly TRBD1 on 5 matching bases. The CDR3 totals 14 residues. CDR1 is MGHRA, CDR2 YSYEKL, per germline. Trimming shortened V by 5 bases and J by 2 bases, and 12 bases separated the two germline ends.

This chain links TRBV6-5 with TRBJ1-6; 11 bases match TRBD1. The germline V gene has CDR1 MNHEY and CDR2 SVGAGI. With V trimmed by 6 bases and J by 10 bases, 5 bases remained unmatched. The CDR3 covers 14 residues. CDR3 amino acids: CASRRTGGESPLHF. As DNA, the CDR3 is TGTGCCAGCAGGAGGACAGGGGGCGAATCACCCCTCCACTTT.

The chain recombines TRBV7-9 with TRBJ1-1; TRBD1 is a possible D gene (5 bases). Germline V lookup: CDR1 SEHNR, CDR2 FQNEAQ (reference sequence). Between the trimmed V and J ends, which lost 3 bases and 1 base, there was a span of 6 bases. The CDR3 totals 13 residues. CDR3 residues: CASSLGENTEAFF. In DNA form, the CDR3 reads TGTGCCAGCAGCTTGGGGGAGAACACTGAAGCTTTCTTT.

J is TRBJ2-7 and V is TRBV15; D is uncertain. CDR3 size: 13 residues. Germline V lookup: CDR1 LNHNV, CDR2 YYDKDF (reference sequence). Trimming removed 1 base from V and 3 bases from J, with 7 bases in between. CDR3 residues: CATSRAEFYEQYF. CDR3 nucleotides: TGTGCCACCAGCAGAGCAGAGTTCTACGAGCAGTACTTC. The full variable domain, its missing parts supplied by reference TRBV15 and TRBJ2-7, is DAMVIQNPRYQVTQFGKPVTLSCSQTLNHNVMYWYQQKSSQAPKLLFHYYDKDFNNEADTPDNFQSRRPNTSFCFLDIRSPGLGDTAMYLCATSRAEFYEQYFGPGTRLTVT.

The genes are TRBV27 and TRBJ2-2; no reliable D call. The CDR3 length is 13 residues. The V gene's germline CDR1 is MNHEY and CDR2 SMNVEV (reference sequence). The V end lost 5 bases, the J end lost 3 bases, and 7 bases lay between the germline ends. The CDR3 DNA is TGTGCCAGCAGTCCCTACGACACCGGGGAGCTGTTTTTT. Translation: CASSPYDTGELFF.

The CDR3 DNA reads as TGTGCCAGCAGTCGACAGGGGGGGAACACTGAAGCTTTCTTT. It specifies CASSRQGGNTEAFF. This rearrangement joins TRBV6-5 to TRBJ1-1, with 9 bases aligning to TRBD1. The V and J ends lost 5 bases and 1 base, in that order; junction bases with no gene match: 2. Germline loops: CDR1 MNHEY, CDR2 SVGAGI. The CDR3 runs 14 residues.

V usage is TRBV7-9 and J usage is TRBJ2-1; 8 bases match TRBD2. V shed 4 bases and J 8 bases; nucleotides not matched to a gene: 10. The CDR3 extends over 15 amino acids. Germline loops: CDR1 SEHNR, CDR2 FQNEAQ (reference sequence). The CDR3 region has the DNA TGTGCCAGCAGCTCCCTTCAGCAGCGGGAGTATGAGCAGTTCTTC. Translating gives CASSSLQQREYEQFF.